A single sample gave rise to the 32 T cell receptor beta chains below, sequenced in a study of HIV-infected children after antiretroviral therapy interruption. Unique molecular identifiers were included in an RNA-based 3' RACE TCR library. One entry per CDR3 protein, called by TCRdb with MiXCR from the 3' RACE reads. This sample yields 35,000 to 50,000 distinct CDR3 sequences, of which 6.5% are seen a single time; roughly 0.87% belongs to the top ten. Treatment specified: PENTA 11 planned treatment interruption arm or continuous ART arm. The sample here was CD45RA+ CD4+ T cells from PBMCs, pooled from several time points, taken from a donor given antiretroviral therapy, either interrupted or continuous. Indicated subset: naive CD4+ CD45RA+ CD45RO- T cells. The source is a pool of human donors with HIV.

This clonotype is deemed medium-sized. A junction end diverges from the germline sequence, so it may reflect a read error. V is TRBV13 and J is TRBJ2-5; TRBD1 agrees at 9 bases. Germline CDR1 PRHDT, CDR2 FYEKMQ (reference sequence). This CDR3 region has 14 residues. The CDR3 protein is CASSITGGRDTQYF. The CDR3 nucleotides read TGTGCCAGCTCTATCACAGGGGGCCGGGACACCCAGTACTTT.

Many counts were recorded for this clonotype. The chain couples TRBV27 to TRBJ1-2; D is unresolved. The germline V and J ends were trimmed by 5 bases and 2 bases, with 18 bases remaining between them. Germline CDR1 MNHEY, CDR2 SMNVEV (reference sequence). The length of the CDR3 is 16 residues. This chain's CDR3 is CASSPNPDRQNYGYTF. The CDR3 DNA is TGTGCCAGCAGTCCTAATCCGGACCGACAAAACTATGGCTACACCTTC.

This clonotype was observed at least ten times. The gene calls are TRBV11-2 and TRBJ1-3; 8 bases are shared with TRBD1. The trim removed 5 bases at V and 2 bases at J, leaving 5 bases unmatched. Germline V gene lookup returns CDR1 SGHAT and CDR2 FQNNGV. CDR3 length: 15 amino acids. In DNA form, the CDR3 reads TGTGCCAGCAGCGTGACAGGGGTGGCTGGAAACACCATATATTTT. It yields the protein CASSVTGVAGNTIYF.

This clonotype came up many times. The V and J genes are TRBV10-2 and TRBJ2-2; TRBD2 agrees at 8 bases. Per the germline V gene, CDR1 is WSHSY and CDR2 is SAAADI. This CDR3 spans 16 amino acids. V trimming: 6 bases; J trimming: 2 bases; junction bases outside the gene matches: 8. The CDR3 protein is CASRRSGGPNTGELFF. CDR3 DNA: TGCGCCAGCAGACGGAGCGGGGGCCCAAACACCGGGGAGCTGTTTTTT.

This clonotype came up many times. One end of the junction fails to match germline, which may point to a read error. V gene TRBV15 combines with J gene TRBJ1-3; 7 bases are a match to TRBD1. CDR3 size: 15 residues. Germline CDR1 LNHNV, CDR2 YYDKDF (reference sequence). The CDR3 region is CATSRRGPSGDTIYF. The CDR3 coding sequence is TGTGCCACCAGCAGAAGGGGGCCAAGTGGAGACACCATATATTTT. Complete variable domain (other parts from reference TRBV15 and TRBJ1-3): DAMVIQNPRYQVTQFGKPVTLSCSQTLNHNVMYWYQQKSSQAPKLLFHYYDKDFNNEADTPDNFQSRRPNTSFCFLDIRSPGLGDTAMYLCATSRRGPSGDTIYFGEGSWLTVV.

This clonotype is classed as medium-sized (0.01 to 0.1%). The germline gene is not matched at one end of the junction; a read error may be the cause. This sequence joins TRBV19 and TRBJ2-7; D remains ambiguous. This CDR3 comprises 14 residues. The germline gives CDR1 LNHDA, CDR2 SQIVND (reference sequence). The chain's CDR3 is CASSIRLGSYEQYF. The CDR3 DNA sequence: TGTGCCAGCAGTATACGGCTGGGCTCCTATGAACAGTACTTC. Full variable domain (remainder filled in from reference TRBV19 and TRBJ2-7): DGGITQSPKYLFRKEGQNVTLSCEQNLNHDAMYWYRQDPGQGLRLIYYSQIVNDFQKGDIAEGYSVSREKKESFPLTVTSAQKNPTAFYLCASSIRLGSYEQYFGPGTRLTVT.

Many counts were recorded for this clonotype. The chain combines TRBV27 with TRBJ1-5, with a possible D match to TRBD1 (6 bases). The CDR3 extends over 13 amino acids. V lost 3 bases, J lost 11 bases, and 14 bases lay in between. The germline CDR1 and CDR2 sequences are MNHEY and SMNVEV (reference sequence). The CDR3 sequence: CASSFGGARAQHF. The CDR3, as DNA: TGTGCCAGCAGTTTCGGGGGCGCTAGGGCCCAGCATTTT.

This clonotype occurred a few times. The V and J genes are TRBV13 and TRBJ2-7; possibly TRBD2 for D (5 bases). V gave up 7 bases and J gave up 1 base, with 8 bases separating them. The length of the CDR3 is 12 residues. Per germline, CDR1 PRHDT and CDR2 FYEKMQ (reference sequence). In DNA form, the CDR3 reads TGTGCCAGCATCAGCGGTTCCTACGAGCAGTACTTC. It yields the protein CASISGSYEQYF. Combining the CDR3 with reference TRBV13 and TRBJ2-7 gives the whole variable domain AAGVIQSPRHLIKEKRETATLKCYPIPRHDTVYWYQQGPGQDPQFLISFYEKMQSDKGSIPDRFSAQQFSDYHSELNMSSLELGDSALYFCASISGSYEQYFGPGTRLTVT.

This clonotype was seen repeatedly, ten times or more. V is TRBV29-1 and J is TRBJ1-1, with D possibly being TRBD1 (6 bases). The CDR3 contains 14 residues. With 4 bases removed from V and 4 bases from J, the gap between germline ends came to 16 bases. CDR1 is SQVTM and CDR2 is ANQGSEA in the germline V gene. CDR3 sequence: CSVVFGGRPTEAFF. The DNA for the CDR3 is TGCAGCGTTGTTTTCGGGGGCCGCCCCACTGAAGCTTTCTTT.

At least ten counts were recorded for this clonotype. The chain uses TRBV12-5 and TRBJ2-5, with D unclear. The CDR3 is 11 residues long. Germline V lookup: CDR1 LGHNT, CDR2 FRNRAP. V was shortened by 7 bases and J by 4 bases, with 7 bases between the two germline ends. The CDR3 reads CASALGETQYF. CDR3 nucleotide sequence: TGTGCTAGTGCCCTTGGAGAGACCCAGTACTTC. Variable domain in full (rest from reference TRBV12-5 and TRBJ2-5): DARVTQTPRHKVTEMGQEVTMRCQPILGHNTVFWYRQTMMQGLELLAYFRNRAPLDDSGMPKDRFSAEMPDATLATLKIQPSEPRDSAVYFCASALGETQYFGPGTRLLVL.

The rearrangement links TRBV19 to TRBJ1-3; D not resolved. Germline CDR1 LNHDA, CDR2 SQIVND (reference sequence). With 6 bases removed from V and 0 bases from J, the gap between germline ends came to 6 bases. The CDR3 length is 13 residues. The CDR3 DNA is TGTGCCAGTAGACACCGCTCTGGAAACACCATATATTTT. It translates to CASRHRSGNTIYF. Full variable domain (remainder filled in from reference TRBV19 and TRBJ1-3): DGGITQSPKYLFRKEGQNVTLSCEQNLNHDAMYWYRQDPGQGLRLIYYSQIVNDFQKGDIAEGYSVSREKKESFPLTVTSAQKNPTAFYLCASRHRSGNTIYFGEGSWLTVV.

The CDR3 DNA reads TGTGCCAGTAGTATATCGGGGGATCAGCCCCAGCATTTT. It yields the protein CASSISGDQPQHF. The rearrangement joins TRBV19 to TRBJ1-5; D might be TRBD1 (5 bases). CDR3 size: 13 residues. CDR1 is LNHDA, CDR2 SQIVND, per germline (reference sequence). The V end was cut by 2 bases, the J end by 5 bases, with 7 bases between.

This clonotype has a count of ten or more. An end of the junction differs from the germline gene, which may be a read error. The V and J genes are TRBV23-1 and TRBJ2-7; 9 positions agree with TRBD1. TRBV23-1 is an open reading frame whose function is uncertain. This CDR3 comprises 14 residues. DNA of the CDR3: TGCTCCAGCAGTCTCCCGGGACAGGGATATGAACAGTACTTC. It yields the protein CSSSLPGQGYEQYF.

A few counts support this clonotype. This chain links TRBV4-1 with TRBJ1-2; possibly TRBD1 for D (5 bases). In germline, CDR1 is MGHRA, CDR2 YSYEKL. The ends were cut back, 1 base at V and 8 bases at J, with 14 bases in the middle. The CDR3 contains 14 residues. The CDR3 loop reads CASSQVGFKGGYTF. DNA of the CDR3: TGCGCCAGCAGCCAAGTGGGGTTCAAGGGGGGCTACACCTTC.

A remark on this clonotype: With a much larger clone just one base away, this may be a read error. V and J are TRBV6-2 or TRBV6-3 and TRBJ1-6; D is unclear. V lost 4 bases to trimming and J lost 10 bases, with 11 bases between them. The CDR3 has 13 amino acids. Germline V gene data show CDR1 as MNHEY and CDR2 as SVGEGT. In DNA form, the CDR3 reads TGTGCCAGCAGTTGGGCAGCAAGATCACCCCTCCACTTT. Its translation is CASSWAARSPLHF.

The rearrangement links TRBV12-3 or TRBV12-4 to TRBJ2-1; D not resolved. The CDR3 has 12 amino acids. Trimming removed 3 bases at V and 8 bases at J, with 8 bases between. This chain's CDR3 is CASSLPGDEQFF. The CDR3 coding sequence is TGTGCCAGCAGTTTGCCGGGCGATGAGCAGTTCTTC.

This clonotype was seen a few times. The genes are TRBV6-1 and TRBJ1-5; D not resolved. V lost 4 bases and J 9 bases, leaving 10 bases between the germline ends. The CDR3 sequence is 12 residues long. Germline CDR1 is MNHNS and CDR2 is SASEGT. Here the CDR3 DNA reads TGTGCCAGCAGTGGGGGATCCCCGCCCCAGCATTTT. Protein sequence: CASSGGSPPQHF.

This clonotype was recorded many times. A read error may produce the germline difference seen at one junction end. V gene TRBV6-6 combines with J gene TRBJ2-4; 12 nucleotides line up with TRBD1. Germline CDR1 and CDR2: MNHNY and SVGAGI (reference sequence). The CDR3 is 16 residues long. CDR3 protein: CASGDGTGGSQNTLYF. CDR3 in DNA: TGTGCCAGCGGTGATGGGACAGGGGGCAGTCAAAACACCTTGTACTTT.

The chain recombines TRBV20-1 with TRBJ2-3; TRBD2 matches 12 bases. This CDR3 contains 15 residues. The V and J ends lost 7 bases and 0 bases, in that order; junction bases with no gene match: 5. CDR1 and CDR2 from the germline V gene are DFQATT and SNEGSKA (reference sequence). The CDR3 loop reads CSGTSGTISTDTQYF. As DNA, the CDR3 is TGCAGTGGGACTAGCGGGACTATAAGCACAGATACGCAGTATTTT.

In this sample, this clonotype turned up a few times. V and J are TRBV6-5 and TRBJ2-2, with 8 bases that match TRBD2. The length of the CDR3 is 14 residues. The germline CDR1 and CDR2 sequences are MNHEY and SVGAGI. The J segment lost 5 bases and the V segment lost 6 bases, leaving 5 bases of the junction unmatched. The CDR3 nucleotides read TGTGCCAGCAGAACGGGGGGGGGAACCGGGGAGCTGTTTTTT. It specifies CASRTGGGTGELFF.

By share, this clonotype counts as medium-sized. The gene calls are TRBV7-2 and TRBJ2-7; TRBD1 agrees at 12 bases. V lost 5 bases and J lost 3; bases outside the gene matches: 5. The CDR3 extends over 15 amino acids. Germline V gene data show CDR1 as SGHTA and CDR2 as FQGNSA. The CDR3 reads CASSVRDRGHYEQYF. The DNA of the CDR3 is TGTGCCAGCAGCGTCCGGGACAGGGGGCACTACGAGCAGTACTTC. The full variable domain, in which reference TRBV7-2 and TRBJ2-7 provide the parts outside the CDR3, is GAGVSQSPSNKVTEKGKDVELRCDPISGHTALYWYRQSLGQGLEFLIYFQGNSAPDKSGLPSDRFSAERTGGSVSTLTIQRTQQEDSAVYLCASSVRDRGHYEQYFGPGTRLTVT.

In this sample, this clonotype turned up a few times. The chain recombines TRBV7-9 with TRBJ2-7; tentative D call: TRBD2 (7 bases). This CDR3 is 17 amino acids long. Trimming removed 5 bases from V and 0 bases from J, with 20 bases in between. The germline V gene has CDR1 SEHNR and CDR2 FQNEAQ (reference sequence). The DNA of the CDR3 is TGTGCCAGCAGCCCAATTTTTGGGGGGGCCCACTCCTACGAGCAGTACTTC. Residues: CASSPIFGGAHSYEQYF. The full variable domain, with the rest looked up from reference TRBV7-9 and TRBJ2-7, is DTGVSQNPRHKITKRGQNVTFRCDPISEHNRLYWYRQTLGQGPEFLTYFQNEAQLEKSRLLSDRFSAERPKGSFSTLEIQRTEQGDSAMYLCASSPIFGGAHSYEQYFGPGTRLTVT.

The chain joins TRBV12-3 or TRBV12-4 to TRBJ2-5; 7 nucleotides match TRBD2. Trimming removed 7 bases from V and 5 bases from J; junction bases left unmatched: 7. CDR3 length: 13 residues. CDR3 protein: CASTRLASETQYF. The CDR3 DNA follows: TGTGCCAGCACCCGACTAGCCTCGGAGACCCAGTACTTC.

This clonotype has at least ten counts. The J gene is TRBJ2-1, the V gene TRBV10-3; TRBD2 agrees at 9 bases. The CDR3 loop spans 13 amino acids. V gave up 10 bases and J gave up 6 bases; unmatched junction bases: 7. Germline CDR1 reads ENHRY; CDR2 reads SYGVKD. The CDR3: CATETSGGNEQFF. The CDR3 DNA follows: TGTGCCACCGAGACTAGCGGAGGCAATGAGCAGTTCTTC.

The sample holds many counts of this clonotype. A read error may produce the germline difference seen at one junction end. The CDR3 region has the DNA TGTGCCAGCAGTGGACTGGGGGGGGTAAACCAAGACACCCAGTACTTT. Its protein is CASSGLGGVNQDTQYF. The chain joins TRBV19 to TRBJ2-5; 7 bases fit TRBD2. Germline lookup yields CDR1 LNHDA and CDR2 SQIVND (reference sequence). The CDR3 spans 16 residues.

This clonotype was counted at least ten times. V is TRBV12-3 or TRBV12-4 and J is TRBJ1-5; D gene uncertain. The length of the CDR3 is 15 residues. The V and J ends lost 2 bases and 3 bases respectively, with 11 bases between them. CDR3 loop: CASSLRPGLNQPQHF. The CDR3 bases are TGTGCCAGCAGTTTAAGACCGGGCCTCAATCAGCCCCAGCATTTT.

At least ten counts were recorded for this clonotype. V and J are TRBV6-2 or TRBV6-3 and TRBJ2-1, with 12 bases identical to TRBD2. In germline, CDR1 is MNHEY, CDR2 SVGEGT. The CDR3 covers 16 residues. The J segment lost 4 bases and the V segment lost 6 bases, leaving 7 bases of the junction unmatched. Written as DNA, the CDR3 is TGTGCCAGCAGCCACAGAGGACTAGCGGGGTACAATGAGCAGTTCTTC. Translating it yields CASSHRGLAGYNEQFF.

In this sample, this clonotype turned up many times. The chain combines TRBV5-5 with TRBJ2-7, with D possibly being TRBD1 (5 bases). Germline V gives CDR1 SGHKS, CDR2 YYEKEE (reference sequence). Trimming took off 5 bases at V and 3 bases at J, with 12 bases between the two ends. The CDR3 has 13 residues. CDR3 sequence reads: CASRRLGVYEQYF. The DNA for the CDR3 is TGTGCCAGCAGGAGGTTAGGGGTCTACGAGCAGTACTTC.

There are many counts of this clonotype. CDR3 sequence: CASSETFTFTDTQYF. For the CDR3, the DNA is TGTGCCAGCAGTGAAACTTTTACTTTTACAGATACGCAGTATTTT. The chain carries TRBV2 and TRBJ2-3; D gene ambiguous. The germline V and J ends were trimmed by 2 bases and 3 bases, with 12 bases remaining between them. Germline V CDR1 and CDR2: SNHLY, FYNNEI. This CDR3 is built from 15 residues.

This clonotype was observed at least ten times. The chain carries TRBV9 and TRBJ2-1; D ambiguous. V gave up 0 bases and J gave up 0 bases, with 7 bases separating them. Germline-derived CDR1 and CDR2 are SGDLS and YYNGEE. The CDR3 loop spans 15 amino acids. The CDR3 bases are TGTGCCAGCAGCGTAGGAGGCCTCTCCTACAATGAGCAGTTCTTC. Its translation: CASSVGGLSYNEQFF.

This clonotype was detected many times. The chain links TRBV11-2 to TRBJ2-3; D perhaps matches TRBD2 (5 bases). This CDR3 has 13 residues. Germline CDR1 and CDR2: SGHAT and FQNNGV. Trimming shortened V by 7 bases and J by 0 bases, and 8 bases separated the two germline ends. The CDR3 here is CASNWRSTDTQYF. DNA for the CDR3: TGTGCCAGCAACTGGAGGAGCACAGATACGCAGTATTTT.

The table lists this clonotype with many counts. The gene calls are TRBV18 and TRBJ2-7, with D possibly TRBD1 on 6 matching bases. Between the trimmed V and J ends, which lost 4 bases and 0 bases, there was a span of 10 bases. Germline V gene lookup returns CDR1 KGHSH and CDR2 LQKENI. This CDR3 comprises 14 residues. CDR3 nucleotide sequence: TGTGCCAGCTCACTCAGGACAGACTCCTACGAGCAGTACTTC. Its protein is CASSLRTDSYEQYF.